This record covers a single TCR beta chain. Antigen: not known. This record comes from a study of cytomegalovirus exposure and HLA in healthy donors. Whole-study findings and limits: Despite most TCR sequences being rare, some public TCRs occurred in many donors. TCR beta chains numbering more than 150 were designated cytomegalovirus-associated.

Trimming removed 0 bases from V and 7 bases from J, with 13 bases in between. The CDR3 covers 15 residues. Germline CDR1 is MNHEY and CDR2 is SMNVEV (reference sequence). Assay used: immunoSEQ multiplex PCR; TCRdb lists only in-frame clones, some missing. The sample lists around 400,000 clones; roughly 89% were seen once. The sequence came from a woman under 30 in good health and CMV-seronegative. Sample: PBMCs. The V gene is TRBV27, the J gene TRBJ1-5, with TRBD1 as a possible D gene (6 bases). The CDR3 sequence: CASSLSPGALQPQHF. For the CDR3, the DNA is TGTGCCAGCAGTTTATCGCCAGGGGCTTTACAGCCCCAGCATTTT.